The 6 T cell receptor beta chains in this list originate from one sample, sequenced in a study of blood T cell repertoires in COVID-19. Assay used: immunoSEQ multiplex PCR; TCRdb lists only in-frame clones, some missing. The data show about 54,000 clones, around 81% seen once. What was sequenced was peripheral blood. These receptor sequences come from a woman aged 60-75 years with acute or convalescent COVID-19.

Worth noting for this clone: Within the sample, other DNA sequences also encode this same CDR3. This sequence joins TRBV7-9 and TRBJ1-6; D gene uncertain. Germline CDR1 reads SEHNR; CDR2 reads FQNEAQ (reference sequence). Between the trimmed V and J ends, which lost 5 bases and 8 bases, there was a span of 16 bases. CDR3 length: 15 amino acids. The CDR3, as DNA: TGTGCCAGCAGCCCAAGGAGGTCTGGTGATTCACCCCTCCACTTT. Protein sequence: CASSPRRSGDSPLHF.

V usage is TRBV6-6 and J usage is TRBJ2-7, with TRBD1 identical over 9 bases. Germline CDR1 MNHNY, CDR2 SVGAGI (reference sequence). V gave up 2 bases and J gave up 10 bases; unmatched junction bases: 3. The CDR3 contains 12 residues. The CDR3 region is CASSYRQGGQYF. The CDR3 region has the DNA TGTGCCAGCAGTTACCGACAGGGGGGCCAGTACTTC.

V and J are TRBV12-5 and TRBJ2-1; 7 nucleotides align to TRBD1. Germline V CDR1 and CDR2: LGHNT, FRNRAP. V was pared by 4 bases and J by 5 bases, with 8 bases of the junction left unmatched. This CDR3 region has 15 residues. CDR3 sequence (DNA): TGTGCTAGTGGTTCCCTCGGGACAGTGGACAATGAGCAGTTCTTC. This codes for CASGSLGTVDNEQFF. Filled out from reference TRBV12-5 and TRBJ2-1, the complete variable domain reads DARVTQTPRHKVTEMGQEVTMRCQPILGHNTVFWYRQTMMQGLELLAYFRNRAPLDDSGMPKDRFSAEMPDATLATLKIQPSEPRDSAVYFCASGSLGTVDNEQFFGPGTRLTVL.

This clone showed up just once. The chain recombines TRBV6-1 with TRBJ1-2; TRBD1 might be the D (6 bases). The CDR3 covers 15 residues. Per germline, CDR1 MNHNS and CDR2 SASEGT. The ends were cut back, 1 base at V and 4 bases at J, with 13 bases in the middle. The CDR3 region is CASSEGLGRGYGYTF. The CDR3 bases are TGTGCCAGCAGTGAAGGCCTCGGCAGGGGCTATGGCTACACCTTC.

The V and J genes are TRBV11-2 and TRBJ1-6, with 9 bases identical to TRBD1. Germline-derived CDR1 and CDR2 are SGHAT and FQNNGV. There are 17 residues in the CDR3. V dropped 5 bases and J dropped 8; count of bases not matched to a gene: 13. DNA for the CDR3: TGTGCCAGCAGCCGTGTCGGACAGGGGTTTGTAGATTCACCCCTCCACTTT. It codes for CASSRVGQGFVDSPLHF.

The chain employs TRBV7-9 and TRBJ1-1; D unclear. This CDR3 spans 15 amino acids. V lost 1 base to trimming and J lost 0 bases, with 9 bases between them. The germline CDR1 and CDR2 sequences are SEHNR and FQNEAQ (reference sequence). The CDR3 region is CASSLEPYMNTEAFF. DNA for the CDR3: TGTGCCAGCAGCTTAGAACCGTACATGAACACTGAAGCTTTCTTT.